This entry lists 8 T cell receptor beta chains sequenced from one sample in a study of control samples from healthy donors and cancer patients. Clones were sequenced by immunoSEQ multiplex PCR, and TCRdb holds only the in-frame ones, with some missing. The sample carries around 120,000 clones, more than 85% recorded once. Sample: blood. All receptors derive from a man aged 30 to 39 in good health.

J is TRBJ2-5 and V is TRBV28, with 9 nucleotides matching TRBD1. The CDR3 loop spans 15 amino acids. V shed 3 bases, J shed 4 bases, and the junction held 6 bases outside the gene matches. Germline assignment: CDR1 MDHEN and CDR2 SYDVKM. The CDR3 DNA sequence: TGTGCCAGCAGTTTTTCTACAGGGGGCTTAGAGACCCAGTACTTC. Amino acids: CASSFSTGGLETQYF. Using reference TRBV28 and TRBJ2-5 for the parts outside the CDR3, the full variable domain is DVKVTQSSRYLVKRTGEKVFLECVQDMDHENMFWYRQDPGLGLRLIYFSYDVKMKEKGDIPEGYSVSREKKERFSLILESASTNQTSMYLCASSFSTGGLETQYFGPGTRLLVL.

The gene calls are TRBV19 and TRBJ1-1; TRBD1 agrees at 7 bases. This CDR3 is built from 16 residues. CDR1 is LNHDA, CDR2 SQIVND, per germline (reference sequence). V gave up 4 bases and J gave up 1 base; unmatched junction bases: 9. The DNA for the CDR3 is TGTGCCAGTAGTACAAGGGGGCTCCGCGAGAACACTGAAGCTTTCTTT. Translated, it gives CASSTRGLRENTEAFF.

DNA of the CDR3: TGTGCCAGCGGCACCCGGACAGATACGCAGTATTTT. Amino acids: CASGTRTDTQYF. V is TRBV12-3 or TRBV12-4 and J is TRBJ2-3, with D hard to call. V gave up 8 bases and J gave up 3 bases, with 9 bases separating them. The CDR3 is 12 amino acids.

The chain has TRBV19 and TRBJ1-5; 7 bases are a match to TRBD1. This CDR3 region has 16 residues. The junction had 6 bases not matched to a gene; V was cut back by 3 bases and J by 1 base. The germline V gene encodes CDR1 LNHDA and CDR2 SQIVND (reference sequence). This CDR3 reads CASSISRGASNQPQHF. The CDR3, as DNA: TGTGCCAGTAGTATCTCCAGGGGGGCCAGCAATCAGCCCCAGCATTTT.

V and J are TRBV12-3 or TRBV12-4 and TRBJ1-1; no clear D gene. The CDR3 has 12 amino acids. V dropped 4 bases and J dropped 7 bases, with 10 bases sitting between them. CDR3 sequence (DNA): TGTGCCAGCAGTTCCCTGACGGATGAAGCTTTCTTT. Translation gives CASSSLTDEAFF.

CDR3 amino acids: CASSDSVHNLNTGELFF. The CDR3, as DNA: TGTGCCAGCAGTGACTCGGTCCACAACCTCAACACCGGGGAGCTGTTTTTT. V and J are TRBV28 and TRBJ2-2, with D hard to call. The germline V gene encodes CDR1 MDHEN and CDR2 SYDVKM. CDR3 length equals 17 residues. Trimming left V 5 bases short and J 2 bases short, with 18 bases between.

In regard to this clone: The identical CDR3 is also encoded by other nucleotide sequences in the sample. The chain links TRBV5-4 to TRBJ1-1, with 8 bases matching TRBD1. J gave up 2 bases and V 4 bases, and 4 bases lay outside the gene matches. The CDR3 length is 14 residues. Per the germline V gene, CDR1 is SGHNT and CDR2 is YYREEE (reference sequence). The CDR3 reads CASSRDRGNTEAFF. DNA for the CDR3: TGTGCCAGCAGCCGCGACAGGGGCAACACTGAAGCTTTCTTT.

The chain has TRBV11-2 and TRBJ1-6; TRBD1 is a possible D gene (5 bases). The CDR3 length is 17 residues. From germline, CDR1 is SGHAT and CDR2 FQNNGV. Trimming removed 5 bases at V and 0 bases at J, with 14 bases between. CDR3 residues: CASSDYRTRSYNSPLHF. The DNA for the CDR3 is TGTGCCAGCAGCGATTACAGGACTCGCTCCTATAATTCACCCCTCCACTTT.